This T cell receptor beta chain was retrieved from a study of T cell responses to AZD1222 COVID-19 vaccine. Findings and caveats of the study: In all cases, repertoires were sampled only after the peak T cell response. Females outnumbered males among donors, who were mostly white British; clonal diversity was possibly underestimated. Spike was spanned by vaccine-associated CD4 TCRs, which were dominant at 160-218 and 743-854.

This clone was counted only a few times. Its antigen is unknown. Using immunoSEQ multiplex PCR, the repertoire was profiled, and TCRdb retains in-frame clones only, with some absent. The sample consists of about 140,000 clones, more than 90% of them appearing once. Germline loops: CDR1 SNHLY, CDR2 FYNNEI. This CDR3 is built from 14 residues. The V gene lost 5 bases and the J gene lost 0 bases, with 8 bases spanning the gap. The J gene is TRBJ1-3, the V gene TRBV2; the D gene is possibly TRBD1 (5 bases). The sample here was peripheral blood, taken on day 0 of AZD1222 vaccination. The clonotype was recovered from an adult in good health. The CDR3 here is CASSPDSSGNTIYF. The CDR3 bases are TGTGCCAGCAGTCCTGACAGCTCTGGAAACACCATATATTTT.